The TCR beta chain described here comes from a study of T cell clusters in autoimmune cytopenias. Frequency places this clonotype as medium-sized (0.01 to 0.1%). Multiplex touch-down PCR amplified TRB using TRB-A and TRB-B pools in one tube. TCRdb re-called the multiplex PCR reads and shows each CDR3 protein once, DNA omitted. The repertoire table contains around 6,600 distinct CDR3 sequences. This CDR3 region has 14 residues. CDR1 is MNHNY, CDR2 SVGAGI, per germline (reference sequence). TRB amplification used around 0.25 ug of peripheral blood genomic DNA. The data were also submitted as part of a second study, on T cell repertoires in aging, cancer and after chemotherapy. As that study records: Loss of evenness, beyond lost richness, contributed to age-related TCR diversity decline in cancer patients.

Sample: peripheral blood. The chain couples TRBV6-6 to TRBJ2-7; TCRdb designates TRBD1, a call that cannot be tested without DNA. The TCR sequence derives from a human donor in good health. CDR3 residues: CASRMGAGGSEQYF.